This record covers a single T cell receptor beta chain. The data originate from a study of blood T cell repertoires in COVID-19. At the level of the study: The United States, Italy and Spain supplied acute and convalescent COVID-19 samples.

CDR1 and CDR2 from the germline V gene are MNHEY and SMNVEV (reference sequence). This CDR3 is 14 amino acids long. The V end was cut by 6 bases, the J end by 2 bases, with 10 bases between. Libraries were prepared by immunoSEQ multiplex PCR; TCRdb keeps only in-frame clonotypes and omits some of them. The profile shows 120,000 to 150,000 clones, roughly nine tenths of them singletons. This chain connects TRBV27 to TRBJ2-2, with a possible D match to TRBD2 (6 bases). The sample was peripheral blood. This receptor was obtained from a woman aged 55-70 years with active COVID-19. CDR3 sequence reads: CASSRETNTGELFF. The CDR3 DNA follows: TGTGCCAGCAGCCGGGAGACAAACACCGGGGAGCTGTTTTTT.